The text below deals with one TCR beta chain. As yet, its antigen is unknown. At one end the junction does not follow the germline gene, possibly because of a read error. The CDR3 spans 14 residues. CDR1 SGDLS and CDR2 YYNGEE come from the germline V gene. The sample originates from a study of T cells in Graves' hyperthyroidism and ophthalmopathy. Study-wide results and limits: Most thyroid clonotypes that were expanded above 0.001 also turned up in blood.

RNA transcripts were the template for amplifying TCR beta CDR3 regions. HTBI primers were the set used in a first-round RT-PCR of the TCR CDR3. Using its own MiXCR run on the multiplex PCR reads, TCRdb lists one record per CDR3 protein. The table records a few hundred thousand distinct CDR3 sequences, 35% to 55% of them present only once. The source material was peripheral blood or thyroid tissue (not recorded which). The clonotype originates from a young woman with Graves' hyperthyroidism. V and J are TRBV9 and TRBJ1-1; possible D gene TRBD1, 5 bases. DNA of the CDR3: TGTGCCAGCAGCGTCGGGGCAGGGCCCACTGAAGCTTCCTTT. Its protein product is CASSVGAGPTEASF.